These 26 T cell receptor beta chains came from one sample sequenced in a study of cytomegalovirus exposure and HLA in healthy donors. With 60 Vbeta and 13 Jbeta primers, the PCR was carried out. TCRdb keeps only in-frame clones here, not all; method: immunoSEQ multiplex PCR. Altogether about 140,000 clones are present, 77% being singletons, with the ten largest covering 4.9%. The sample was PBMCs. These TCRs come from a woman between 50 and 59 years old in good health and CMV-seronegative.

The gene calls are TRBV18 and TRBJ1-4; D unresolved. The CDR3 loop spans 14 amino acids. V dropped 0 bases and J dropped 5 bases, with 7 bases sitting between them. Germline V CDR1 and CDR2: KGHSH, LQKENI. CDR3 loop: CASSPPSKNEKLFF. The CDR3, as DNA: TGTGCCAGCTCACCACCGAGTAAGAATGAAAAACTGTTTTTT.

The V gene is TRBV5-1, the J gene TRBJ1-3; TRBD1 matches 8 bases. CDR3 size: 15 residues. Germline values: CDR1 SGHRS, CDR2 YFSETQ. V shed 4 bases, J shed 2 bases, and the junction held 5 bases outside the gene matches. For the CDR3, the DNA is TGCGCCAGCAGCGCGGAACAGGGGGCTGGAAACACCATATATTTT. It yields the protein CASSAEQGAGNTIYF.

The chain carries TRBV19 and TRBJ1-5, with 10 positions matching TRBD1. Trimming removed 4 bases from V and 7 bases from J; junction bases left unmatched: 7. Looked up from germline, CDR1 is LNHDA and CDR2 is SQIVND (reference sequence). The CDR3 runs to 15 residues. In DNA, the CDR3 is TGTGCCAGTAGTACTCCCGGGACAGGGGAACAGCCCCAGCATTTT. Translated, it gives CASSTPGTGEQPQHF.

This clone was recorded only once. The chain employs TRBV5-1 and TRBJ1-1; D gene unclear. Germline CDR1 is SGHRS and CDR2 is YFSETQ. This CDR3 contains 17 residues. V was trimmed by 0 bases and J by 0 bases, leaving 15 bases between them. CDR3 amino acids: CASSLGMSGRMNTEAFF. As DNA, the CDR3 is TGCGCCAGCAGCTTGGGTATGTCAGGCCGGATGAACACTGAAGCTTTCTTT.

This clone was seen a handful of times. The chain employs TRBV4-1 and TRBJ2-2; 13 nucleotides agree with TRBD2. Germline CDR1 reads MGHRA; CDR2 reads YSYEKL. V shed 1 base, J shed 0 bases, and the junction held 8 bases outside the gene matches. The CDR3 spans 20 residues. CDR3 loop: CASSQAAGLAGVTNTGELFF. The CDR3 coding sequence is TGCGCCAGCAGCCAAGCCGCCGGACTAGCGGGGGTAACGAACACCGGGGAGCTGTTTTTT.

This clone was found a few times. The chain uses TRBV11-2 and TRBJ2-3, with D unclear. The CDR3 runs 13 residues. V was trimmed by 5 bases and J by 2 bases, leaving 8 bases between them. Germline V gene data show CDR1 as SGHAT and CDR2 as FQNNGV. CDR3 loop: CASSPPNTDTQYF. CDR3 DNA sequence: TGTGCCAGCAGCCCCCCAAACACAGATACGCAGTATTTT.

V and J are TRBV18 and TRBJ2-7; D not certain. The germline V gene has CDR1 KGHSH and CDR2 LQKENI. V was trimmed by 3 bases and J by 2 bases, leaving 11 bases between them. The CDR3 spans 14 residues. The CDR3 DNA reads as TGTGCCAGCTCACCGGGCAGGAACACCTACGAGCAGTACTTC. Translating it yields CASSPGRNTYEQYF.

The V and J genes are TRBV5-4 and TRBJ2-5, with 9 bases aligning to TRBD1. The better agreement between TRBJ2-7 and the DNA end casts doubt on the J call. This CDR3 spans 14 amino acids. Germline CDR1 and CDR2: SGHNT and YYREEE (reference sequence). CDR3 in DNA: TGTGCCAGCAGGTCCCCGGGACAGGGAAACGAGCAGTACTTC. Translating gives CASRSPGQGNEQYF.

The rearrangement joins TRBV2 to TRBJ2-1; 8 nucleotides match TRBD1. This CDR3 spans 16 amino acids. CDR1 SNHLY and CDR2 FYNNEI come from the germline V gene. V was pared by 3 bases and J by 2 bases, with 6 bases of the junction left unmatched. CDR3 DNA: TGTGCCAGCAGTGACTTGAGGACAGGGCCCTACAATGAGCAGTTCTTC. Translating it yields CASSDLRTGPYNEQFF.

This rearrangement joins TRBV29-1 to TRBJ2-7; D might be TRBD2 (6 bases). The germline V gene encodes CDR1 SQVTM and CDR2 ANQGSEA. Trimming took off 7 bases at V and 6 bases at J, with 19 bases between the two ends. The CDR3 is made up of 13 amino acids. CDR3 DNA: TGCAGCGCCGCACAGGCAATCGGGAGCGAGCAGTACTTC. Residues: CSAAQAIGSEQYF.

The chain carries TRBV4-1 and TRBJ2-7; D gene unclear. There are 20 residues in the CDR3. CDR1 is MGHRA, CDR2 YSYEKL, per germline. The ends were cut back, 2 bases at V and 0 bases at J, with 26 bases in the middle. The CDR3 protein is CASSQLPLAAPRRSSYEQYF. In DNA, the CDR3 is TGCGCCAGCAGCCAACTCCCCTTGGCGGCACCTCGAAGGAGCTCCTACGAGCAGTACTTC.

The rearrangement uses TRBV2 and TRBJ2-3; D possibly corresponds to TRBD2 (6 bases). The length of the CDR3 is 14 residues. Germline CDR1 SNHLY, CDR2 FYNNEI. Trimming left V 7 bases short and J 0 bases short, with 11 bases between. The CDR3 spells CASTLAASTDTQYF. The CDR3 region has the DNA TGTGCCAGCACCTTAGCGGCTAGCACAGATACGCAGTATTTT.

The chain carries TRBV30 and TRBJ1-2, with a tentative D call TRBD1 (5 bases). V dropped 7 bases and J dropped 3 bases, with 12 bases sitting between them. Germline CDR1 reads GTSNPN; CDR2 reads SVGIG (reference sequence). CDR3 size: 12 residues. This CDR3 is CAYAPGYYGYTF. The DNA for the CDR3 is TGTGCCTACGCCCCAGGGTACTATGGCTACACCTTC.

Only a few counts were recorded for this clone. V is TRBV30 and J is TRBJ2-7; possible D gene TRBD2, 5 bases. V lost 2 bases, J lost 12 bases, and 14 bases lay in between. Germline V gene lookup returns CDR1 GTSNPN and CDR2 SVGIG (reference sequence). The CDR3 is 11 residues long. The CDR3 region is CAWSSPAGRYF. CDR3 nucleotide sequence: TGTGCCTGGAGTTCCCCGGCGGGCCGGTACTTC.

The chain joins TRBV7-2 to TRBJ1-6; unclear D gene. V was pared by 1 base and J by 0 bases, with 7 bases between. This CDR3 has 16 amino acids. CDR1 and CDR2 from the germline V gene are SGHTA and FQGNSA. The chain's CDR3 is CASSLDFGSYNSPLHF. CDR3 nucleotide sequence: TGTGCCAGCAGCTTAGATTTCGGCTCCTATAATTCACCCCTCCACTTT.

The chain combines TRBV5-1 with TRBJ1-3, with TRBD1 identical over 9 bases. J gave up 7 bases and V 3 bases, and 11 bases lay outside the gene matches. Germline V lookup: CDR1 SGHRS, CDR2 YFSETQ. This CDR3 has 16 amino acids. The CDR3 is CASSSGQGYARNTIYF. The CDR3 DNA reads TGCGCCAGCAGCTCCGGACAGGGGTATGCCAGGAACACCATATATTTT.

The CDR3 region is CASSAGTSGGNEQFF. The CDR3, as DNA: TGTGCCAGCAGTGCCGGGACTAGCGGGGGAAATGAGCAGTTCTTC. The chain carries TRBV2 and TRBJ2-1, with TRBD2 matching over 14 bases. This CDR3 is 15 amino acids long. Germline V gene data show CDR1 as SNHLY and CDR2 as FYNNEI. J gave up 7 bases and V 4 bases, and 3 bases lay outside the gene matches.

V usage is TRBV5-1 and J usage is TRBJ2-3, with 8 bases identical to TRBD2. The CDR3 runs 16 residues. J was trimmed by 1 base and V by 6 bases; bases with no gene match: 10. Per germline, CDR1 SGHRS and CDR2 YFSETQ. The CDR3 DNA follows: TGCGCCAGCACCCCGGGACTAGTGGCGGGCACAGATACGCAGTATTTT. Protein: CASTPGLVAGTDTQYF. Filled out from reference TRBV5-1 and TRBJ2-3, the complete variable domain reads KAGVTQTPRYLIKTRGQQVTLSCSPISGHRSVSWYQQTPGQGLQFLFEYFSETQRNKGNFPGRFSGRQFSNSRSEMNVSTLELGDSALYLCASTPGLVAGTDTQYFGPGTRLTVL.

J is TRBJ2-3 and V is TRBV5-1, with TRBD1 matching over 8 bases. The V and J ends lost 2 bases and 4 bases, in that order; junction bases with no gene match: 6. The CDR3 length is 15 residues. The V gene's germline CDR1 is SGHRS and CDR2 YFSETQ. The CDR3, as DNA: TGCGCCAGCAGCTTCAAGGACAGGGTGGCAGATACGCAGTATTTT. It is translated as CASSFKDRVADTQYF.

This chain joins TRBV30 and TRBJ1-4; a weak D match, TRBD1 (5 bases). CDR3 length: 13 amino acids. V was clipped by 4 bases and J by 7 bases, with 13 bases between them. The germline CDR1 and CDR2 sequences are GTSNPN and SVGIG (reference sequence). CDR3 sequence reads: CAWTTGRREKLFF. As DNA, the CDR3 is TGTGCCTGGACCACAGGCCGCCGTGAAAAACTGTTTTTT.

The chain joins TRBV7-2 to TRBJ2-1; 8 positions agree with TRBD2. Germline V gene sequence: CDR1 SGHTA, CDR2 FQGNSA. Trimming removed 2 bases from V and 8 bases from J; junction bases left unmatched: 11. CDR3 length equals 16 residues. In DNA form, the CDR3 reads TGTGCCAGCAGCTTACGAAGCGGGGGAGCGCCCCATGAGCAGTTCTTC. It codes for CASSLRSGGAPHEQFF.

The CDR3 nucleotides read TGTGCCAGCTCCCCAATGGGCGAGGGTGGCTACACCTTC. Its protein product is CASSPMGEGGYTF. V usage is TRBV18 and J usage is TRBJ1-2, with D unresolved. Trimming removed 6 bases from V and 7 bases from J, with 15 bases in between. The CDR3 covers 13 residues. Germline lookup yields CDR1 KGHSH and CDR2 LQKENI.

The chain employs TRBV13 and TRBJ2-5; 9 nucleotides agree with TRBD2. The J call is uncertain, as TRBJ2-7 better fits the DNA end. Germline-derived CDR1 and CDR2 are PRHDT and FYEKMQ (reference sequence). The CDR3 spans 18 residues. The CDR3 reads CASSTQKSRLAAADEQYF. The CDR3 DNA reads TGTGCCAGCAGCACCCAAAAGTCGAGACTAGCGGCGGCTGACGAGCAGTACTTC.

In this sample, this clone turned up once. J is TRBJ2-3 and V is TRBV4-3; D may be TRBD2 (6 bases). Germline V gene sequence: CDR1 LGHNA, CDR2 YSLEER. Trimming cost V 0 bases and J 6 bases, with 16 bases left between them. The CDR3 contains 16 residues. CDR3 region: CASSQDAGRGSDTQYF. As DNA, the CDR3 is TGCGCCAGCAGCCAAGACGCGGGCCGGGGGTCGGATACGCAGTATTTT.

This sequence joins TRBV7-6 and TRBJ2-2, with 7 bases aligning to TRBD1. CDR3 length equals 15 residues. The junction had 0 bases not matched to a gene; V was cut back by 1 base and J by 1 base. Per germline, CDR1 SGHVS and CDR2 FNYEAQ. The CDR3 bases are TGTGCCAGCAGCTTAGACAGGGGGAACACCGGGGAGCTGTTTTTT. Translated: CASSLDRGNTGELFF. Variable domain in full (rest from reference TRBV7-6 and TRBJ2-2): GAGVSQSPRYKVTKRGQDVALRCDPISGHVSLYWYRQALGQGPEFLTYFNYEAQQDKSGLPNDRFSAERPEGSISTLTIQRTEQRDSAMYRCASSLDRGNTGELFFGEGSRLTVL.

This clone has a single count. This sequence joins TRBV6-6 and TRBJ1-6; weak D call: TRBD1 (5 bases). V lost 5 bases, J lost 7 bases, and 12 bases lay in between. CDR1 is MNHNY, CDR2 SVGAGI, per germline (reference sequence). The CDR3 has 14 residues. In DNA form, the CDR3 reads TGTGCCAGCAGTCCATTGACAGAGAATTCACCCCTCCACTTT. Protein: CASSPLTENSPLHF.